The 21 T cell receptor beta chains listed next were all sequenced from one sample in a study of cytomegalovirus exposure and HLA in healthy donors. PCR involved 60 Vbeta and 13 Jbeta primers. Sequenced by immunoSEQ multiplex PCR; TCRdb stores in-frame clones only, minus some. The sample includes 150,000 to 200,000 clones, around 78% of them seen just once. Sequencing input: PBMCs. These receptors were collected from a man aged 30-40 years in good health and CMV-seronegative.

The rearrangement links TRBV5-1 to TRBJ1-1; TRBD1 agrees at 8 bases. J lost 7 bases, V lost 3 bases, and 5 bases had no gene match. Germline V gene sequence: CDR1 SGHRS, CDR2 YFSETQ. The CDR3 runs 13 residues. CDR3 loop: CASSSGQALEAFF. The CDR3, as DNA: TGCGCCAGCAGCTCGGGACAGGCCCTTGAAGCTTTCTTT.

The genes are TRBV25-1 and TRBJ2-3; D call uncertain. The ends were cut back, 6 bases at V and 3 bases at J, with 7 bases in the middle. Germline V gives CDR1 MGHDK, CDR2 SYGVNS. CDR3 length: 12 residues. The CDR3 reads CASSVMTDTQYF. The CDR3 DNA is TGTGCCAGCAGCGTAATGACAGATACGCAGTATTTT.

The gene calls are TRBV28 and TRBJ1-2; TRBD1 agrees at 7 bases. Losses at the gene ends were 7 bases for V and 8 bases for J; bases not matched to a gene: 16. CDR1 is MDHEN and CDR2 is SYDVKM in the germline V gene. The CDR3 runs 15 residues. CDR3 in amino acids: CASIIQGVGARGYTF. CDR3 DNA: TGTGCCAGCATCATTCAGGGGGTAGGGGCGCGGGGCTACACCTTC.

The chain joins TRBV2 to TRBJ1-2, with D perhaps matching TRBD1 (6 bases). V lost 9 bases and J lost 8, with 19 bases in between. Germline V gives CDR1 SNHLY, CDR2 FYNNEI. CDR3 length: 13 amino acids. The DNA for the CDR3 is TGTGCCAGTCAAAACACCAGGGGCTACGGCTACACCTTC. Its translation: CASQNTRGYGYTF.

The chain couples TRBV28 to TRBJ2-1; D unresolved. Germline CDR1 and CDR2: MDHEN and SYDVKM. CDR3 length: 14 residues. V was shortened by 5 bases and J by 6 bases, with 14 bases between the two germline ends. In nucleotides, the CDR3 is TGTGCCAGCAGTCCCCAAGACATTCTCAATGAGCAGTTCTTC. This sequence encodes CASSPQDILNEQFF.

This rearrangement joins TRBV6-6 to TRBJ2-1, with 9 bases lining up with TRBD2. The CDR3 contains 15 residues. J gave up 0 bases and V 8 bases, and 5 bases lay outside the gene matches. Germline values: CDR1 MNHNY, CDR2 SVGAGI (reference sequence). This chain's CDR3 is CASWGSGSSYNEQFF. Here the CDR3 DNA reads TGTGCCAGCTGGGGTAGCGGGAGCTCCTACAATGAGCAGTTCTTC.

The chain has TRBV6-5 and TRBJ2-1; TRBD2 matches 9 bases. V was clipped by 0 bases and J by 3 bases; unmatched bases: 3. In germline, CDR1 is MNHEY, CDR2 SVGAGI. This CDR3 contains 16 residues. The CDR3 coding sequence is TGTGCCAGCAGTTACTCGCCTAGCGGGGTCTACAATGAGCAGTTCTTC. Protein: CASSYSPSGVYNEQFF.

The V and J genes are TRBV7-9 and TRBJ2-7; D gene ambiguous. The germline V gene encodes CDR1 SEHNR and CDR2 FQNEAQ (reference sequence). Trimming cost V 0 bases and J 2 bases, with 5 bases left between them. CDR3 size: 13 residues. The CDR3, as DNA: TGTGCCAGCAGCTTAGCGCCGGCCTACGAGCAGTACTTC. Translation: CASSLAPAYEQYF.

The chain uses TRBV29-1 and TRBJ2-1; 8 nucleotides agree with TRBD1. V gave up 1 base and J gave up 4 bases; unmatched junction bases: 6. The CDR3 length is 15 residues. Germline values: CDR1 SQVTM, CDR2 ANQGSEA. DNA of the CDR3: TGCAGCGTTGAAGTTCGGGACAGGAGATACAATGAGCAGTTCTTC. Its protein is CSVEVRDRRYNEQFF.

This sequence joins TRBV19 and TRBJ2-1; TRBD1 is a possible D gene (7 bases). This CDR3 comprises 15 residues. Germline-derived CDR1 and CDR2 are LNHDA and SQIVND (reference sequence). The ends were cut back, 4 bases at V and 8 bases at J, with 18 bases in the middle. For the CDR3, the DNA is TGTGCCAGTAGTAGGACTACCAAGGGGGCCGATGAGCAGTTCTTC. Translated: CASSRTTKGADEQFF.

To note about this clone: The same CDR3 also results from other DNA sequences found in this sample. V usage is TRBV2 and J usage is TRBJ1-2; TRBD1 might be the D (5 bases). Germline V gives CDR1 SNHLY, CDR2 FYNNEI. The ends were cut back, 2 bases at V and 8 bases at J, with 9 bases in the middle. There are 12 residues in the CDR3. CDR3 residues: CASSEQGSGYTF. The CDR3 DNA sequence: TGTGCCAGCAGTGAACAGGGATCCGGCTACACCTTC. The whole variable domain, filled in from reference TRBV2 and TRBJ1-2, reads EPEVTQTPSHQVTQMGQEVILRCVPISNHLYFYWYRQILGQKVEFLVSFYNNEISEKSEIFDDQFSVERPDGSNFTLKIRSTKLEDSAMYFCASSEQGSGYTFGSGTRLTVV.

The J gene is TRBJ1-4, the V gene TRBV20-1; D is undetermined. Trimming took off 6 bases at V and 6 bases at J, with 8 bases between the two ends. This CDR3 contains 11 residues. CDR1 DFQATT and CDR2 SNEGSKA come from the germline V gene (reference sequence). CDR3 loop: CSAVYYEKLFF. DNA of the CDR3: TGCAGTGCCGTGTACTATGAAAAACTGTTTTTT.

V gene TRBV27 combines with J gene TRBJ2-7, with 9 bases lining up with TRBD1. From germline, CDR1 is MNHEY and CDR2 SMNVEV (reference sequence). V lost 6 bases to trimming and J lost 4 bases; unmatched junction nucleotides: 4. The CDR3 length is 13 residues. CDR3 in amino acids: CASRGQGRYEQYF. The CDR3 DNA reads as TGTGCCAGCAGGGGACAGGGTAGGTACGAGCAGTACTTC.

The chain couples TRBV5-6 to TRBJ2-2, with 13 nucleotides matching TRBD2. The CDR3 covers 19 residues. Germline CDR1 is SGHDT and CDR2 is YYEEEE. With V trimmed by 4 bases and J by 6 bases, 15 bases remained unmatched. As DNA, the CDR3 is TGTGCCAGCAGCAAAAAACTAGGACTAGCGGGAGCTGCTTCCGGGGAGCTGTTTTTT. This sequence encodes CASSKKLGLAGAASGELFF.

This chain links TRBV7-8 with TRBJ2-7; the match to TRBD1 covers 11 bases. CDR3 size: 15 residues. Per germline, CDR1 SGHVS and CDR2 FQNEAQ. The V segment lost 4 bases and the J segment 6 bases; nucleotides outside the gene matches: 8. This chain's CDR3 is CASSWTGGAFSEQYF. The CDR3 DNA sequence: TGTGCCAGCAGCTGGACAGGGGGCGCGTTCTCCGAGCAGTACTTC.

J is TRBJ1-2 and V is TRBV5-6; D unresolved. The V end was cut by 6 bases, the J end by 9 bases, with 15 bases between. The CDR3 runs to 12 residues. Germline loops: CDR1 SGHDT, CDR2 YYEEEE. The CDR3 protein is CASTLGLIRYTF. In DNA, the CDR3 is TGTGCCAGCACCCTAGGACTTATCCGCTACACCTTC.

The V and J genes are TRBV7-9 and TRBJ2-7; D is unresolved. V lost 3 bases, J lost 2 bases, and 14 bases lay in between. The germline gives CDR1 SEHNR, CDR2 FQNEAQ (reference sequence). This CDR3 contains 15 residues. This chain's CDR3 is CASSLADADPYEQYF. Written as DNA, the CDR3 is TGTGCCAGCAGCTTGGCGGATGCAGATCCCTACGAGCAGTACTTC.

This rearrangement joins TRBV6-5 to TRBJ1-1; 9 bases map to TRBD1. The germline gives CDR1 MNHEY, CDR2 SVGAGI. The trim removed 0 bases at V and 8 bases at J, leaving 1 base unmatched. CDR3 length: 13 amino acids. The CDR3 nucleotides read TGTGCCAGCAGTTACTCCGGGACAGGGGAAGCTTTCTTT. It translates to CASSYSGTGEAFF.

The rearrangement joins TRBV6-1 to TRBJ2-7; 8 nucleotides line up with TRBD2. CDR1 is MNHNS and CDR2 is SASEGT in the germline V gene. V lost 4 bases to trimming and J lost 3 bases; unmatched junction nucleotides: 8. This CDR3 is 15 amino acids long. The CDR3 protein is CASSVQTSDHYEQYF. The CDR3, as DNA: TGTGCCAGCAGTGTCCAGACTAGCGACCACTACGAGCAGTACTTC.

The chain recombines TRBV7-9 with TRBJ2-7; a weak D match, TRBD1 (6 bases). The germline V gene encodes CDR1 SEHNR and CDR2 FQNEAQ (reference sequence). CDR3 length equals 14 residues. Trimming cost V 10 bases and J 3 bases, with 19 bases left between them. CDR3 sequence: CATDSTDRNYEQYF. The CDR3, as DNA: TGTGCCACCGACTCAACCGACAGGAACTACGAGCAGTACTTC.

The chain employs TRBV25-1 and TRBJ2-3; 14 nucleotides agree with TRBD2. V lost 3 bases to trimming and J lost 5 bases; unmatched junction nucleotides: 4. This CDR3 is 16 amino acids long. Germline V gene data show CDR1 as MGHDK and CDR2 as SYGVNS. The chain's CDR3 is CASSETSGRARDTQYF. The CDR3 coding sequence is TGTGCCAGCAGTGAGACTAGCGGGAGGGCCCGAGATACGCAGTATTTT.